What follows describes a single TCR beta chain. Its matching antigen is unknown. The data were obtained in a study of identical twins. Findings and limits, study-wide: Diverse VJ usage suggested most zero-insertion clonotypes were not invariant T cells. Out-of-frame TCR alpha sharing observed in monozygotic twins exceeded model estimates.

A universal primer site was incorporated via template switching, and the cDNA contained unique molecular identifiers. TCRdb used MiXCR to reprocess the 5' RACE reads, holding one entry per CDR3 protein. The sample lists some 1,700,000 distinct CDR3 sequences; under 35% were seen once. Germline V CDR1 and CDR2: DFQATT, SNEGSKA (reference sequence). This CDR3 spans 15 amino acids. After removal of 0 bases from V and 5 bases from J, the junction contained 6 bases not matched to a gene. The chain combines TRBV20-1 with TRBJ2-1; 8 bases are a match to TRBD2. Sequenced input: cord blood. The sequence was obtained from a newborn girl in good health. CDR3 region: CSARDTLAVHNEQFF. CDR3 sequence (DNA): TGCAGTGCTAGAGATACACTAGCGGTACACAATGAGCAGTTCTTC.